The 27 T cell receptor beta chains listed next were all sequenced from one sample in a study of Ad26.COV2.S vaccination and SARS-CoV-2 variants. The treatment: approximately 18 received Ad26.COV2.S at low or high dose, single or two shots; about five received placebo; per-sample allocation not given. The samples date from day 63 after the first vaccine or placebo injection. Method: immunoSEQ multiplex PCR; TCRdb's copy keeps in-frame clones and lacks some. The sample lists roughly 400,000 clones, about 91% seen once, with under 2% in the top ten. The source was peripheral blood, collected in a trial of Ad26.COV2.S vaccine versus placebo. The receptors here all came from a person aged 18-65 years who received the Ad26.COV2.S COVID-19 vaccine or a placebo.

Details on this clone: Different DNA sequences within this sample yield the same CDR3. This chain joins TRBV18 and TRBJ2-3; D is undetermined. Germline CDR1 is KGHSH and CDR2 is LQKENI. CDR3 size: 13 residues. V lost 0 bases and J 0 bases, leaving 1 base between the germline ends. The CDR3 region has the DNA TGTGCCAGCTCACCACCAAGCACAGATACGCAGTATTTT. Translated: CASSPPSTDTQYF.

Regarding this clone: Since no conserved phenylalanine or tryptophan closes the CDR3, a read error is the likely cause. The limits of the CDR3 on the DNA are not certain, so only TCRdb's listed CDR3 is given. The chain uses TRBV27 and TRBJ2-7; TRBD2, the table's D call, lacks a check against the DNA. Looked up from germline, CDR1 is MNHEY and CDR2 is SMNVEV (reference sequence). The CDR3 region is 10 residues in length, termini included. CDR3 region: CASSLPPLAL.

The rearrangement joins TRBV18 to TRBJ2-1; D possibly uses TRBD1 or TRBD2 (5 bases each). Germline assignment: CDR1 KGHSH and CDR2 LQKENI. This CDR3 is 13 amino acids long. Trimming removed 1 base at V and 12 bases at J, with 13 bases between. DNA of the CDR3: TGTGCCAGCTCACCACGGGTGGGGGACCCGCAGTTCTTC. Translated, it gives CASSPRVGDPQFF.

This clone was observed a few times. The J gene is TRBJ2-2, the V gene TRBV27, with D possibly being TRBD2 (5 bases). The CDR3 has 14 residues. Germline CDR1 reads MNHEY; CDR2 reads SMNVEV (reference sequence). Trimming stripped 5 bases from V and 5 bases from J, with 12 bases between. For the CDR3, the DNA is TGTGCCAGCAGTGAAAGGACTGAAACCGGGGAGCTGTTTTTT. It codes for CASSERTETGELFF.

The V and J genes are TRBV5-4 and TRBJ1-2, with D unclear. CDR1 SGHNT and CDR2 YYREEE come from the germline V gene (reference sequence). CDR3 size: 15 residues. Trimming stripped 0 bases from V and 7 bases from J, with 16 bases between. The CDR3 region has the DNA TGTGCCAGCAGCTTGGGGCGAACCACCCGGGGTGGCTACACCTTC. Translating gives CASSLGRTTRGGYTF.

This chain links TRBV5-6 with TRBJ2-5; 11 nucleotides match TRBD1. Germline loops: CDR1 SGHDT, CDR2 YYEEEE. V was clipped by 3 bases and J by 0 bases; unmatched bases: 1. The CDR3 runs 15 residues. In nucleotides, the CDR3 is TGTGCCAGCAGCTGGGACAGGGGGGACCAAGAGACCCAGTACTTC. Encoded protein: CASSWDRGDQETQYF. Full variable domain (missing parts from reference TRBV5-6 and TRBJ2-5): DAGVTQSPTHLIKTRGQQVTLRCSPKSGHDTVSWYQQALGQGPQFIFQYYEEEERQRGNFPDRFSGHQFPNYSSELNVNALLLGDSALYLCASSWDRGDQETQYFGPGTRLLVL.

The genes are TRBV7-9 and TRBJ2-2; D remains ambiguous. The germline V gene encodes CDR1 SEHNR and CDR2 FQNEAQ (reference sequence). This CDR3 has 13 amino acids. Trimming took off 2 bases at V and 5 bases at J, with 6 bases between the two ends. CDR3 protein: CASSLTSTGELFF. The CDR3 nucleotides read TGTGCCAGCAGCTTAACCAGTACCGGGGAGCTGTTTTTT. Full variable domain (outside the CDR3, taken from reference TRBV7-9 and TRBJ2-2): DTGVSQNPRHKITKRGQNVTFRCDPISEHNRLYWYRQTLGQGPEFLTYFQNEAQLEKSRLLSDRFSAERPKGSFSTLEIQRTEQGDSAMYLCASSLTSTGELFFGEGSRLTVL.

J is TRBJ2-7 and V is TRBV28; 8 bases fit TRBD2. Trimming cost V 10 bases and J 5 bases; bases outside gene matches: 16. Germline V gene sequence: CDR1 MDHEN, CDR2 SYDVKM. CDR3 length: 15 amino acids. Written as DNA, the CDR3 is TGTGCCACCAATCCCGTGTTAGCGGGAAACCACGAGCAGTACTTC. The encoded protein is CATNPVLAGNHEQYF.

This rearrangement joins TRBV5-8 to TRBJ2-3; D is perhaps TRBD1 or TRBD2 (5 bases each). CDR1 is SGHTS, CDR2 YDEGEE, per germline. The CDR3 has 17 amino acids. V shed 2 bases and J shed 4 bases, with 20 bases lying between them. CDR3: CASSFLLRWGPADTQYF. The CDR3 DNA sequence: TGTGCCAGCAGCTTCCTCTTGAGGTGGGGACCGGCAGATACGCAGTATTTT.

This chain connects TRBV28 to TRBJ1-5; D is unresolved. The CDR3 has 12 amino acids. V lost 5 bases and J lost 9, with 11 bases in between. The germline CDR1 and CDR2 sequences are MDHEN and SYDVKM. The chain's CDR3 is CASSPSHRPQHF. The CDR3 DNA is TGTGCCAGCAGTCCCTCGCACCGGCCCCAGCATTTT. The variable domain in full, completed from reference TRBV28 and TRBJ1-5, reads DVKVTQSSRYLVKRTGEKVFLECVQDMDHENMFWYRQDPGLGLRLIYFSYDVKMKEKGDIPEGYSVSREKKERFSLILESASTNQTSMYLCASSPSHRPQHFGDGTRLSIL.

For this clone: The sample carries other DNA sequences with the same CDR3. V gene TRBV30 combines with J gene TRBJ2-5; D remains ambiguous. This CDR3 comprises 11 residues. Germline loops: CDR1 GTSNPN, CDR2 SVGIG (reference sequence). V was clipped by 1 base and J by 5 bases, with 5 bases between them. CDR3 DNA: TGTGCCTGGAGTGGCAGGGAGACCCAGTACTTC. Encoded protein: CAWSGRETQYF.

The chain joins TRBV6-1 to TRBJ1-2; no clear D gene. This CDR3 has 12 residues. Trimming shortened V by 1 base and J by 7 bases, and 7 bases separated the two germline ends. CDR1 is MNHNS, CDR2 SASEGT, per germline. The CDR3 bases are TGTGCCAGCAGTGAAGGGGCAGTTGGCTACACCTTC. This codes for CASSEGAVGYTF.

V usage is TRBV30 and J usage is TRBJ1-2; D remains ambiguous. The CDR3 extends over 12 amino acids. Trimming removed 3 bases at V and 7 bases at J, with 12 bases between. Germline assignment: CDR1 GTSNPN and CDR2 SVGIG (reference sequence). The CDR3 nucleotides are TGTGCCTGGAGCGCCCATGGGAGTGGCTACACCTTC. It is translated as CAWSAHGSGYTF.

Comments on this clone: At the DNA level, this CDR3 is encoded by other sequences in the same sample as well. J is TRBJ1-2 and V is TRBV7-9, with D perhaps TRBD1 (5 bases). Germline CDR1 reads SEHNR; CDR2 reads FQNEAQ (reference sequence). With 2 bases removed from V and 6 bases from J, the gap between germline ends came to 7 bases. This CDR3 comprises 12 residues. This CDR3 reads CASSLRGDGYTF. The CDR3 DNA is TGTGCCAGCAGCTTACGGGGGGATGGCTACACCTTC.

In DNA, the CDR3 is TGTGCCAGCAGCTGGGAGAGTAGCGGGGATGGGGAGCTGTTTTTT. Its translation: CASSWESSGDGELFF. This chain links TRBV7-9 with TRBJ2-2; 8 nucleotides line up with TRBD2. Germline V lookup: CDR1 SEHNR, CDR2 FQNEAQ (reference sequence). Trimming took 4 bases from V and 8 from J; bases not matched to a gene: 9. The CDR3 length is 15 residues.

The genes are TRBV4-1 and TRBJ2-1, with D perhaps being TRBD1 or TRBD2 (5 bases each). CDR1 and CDR2 (germline): MGHRA, YSYEKL. This CDR3 spans 16 amino acids. V was trimmed by 4 bases and J by 3 bases, leaving 16 bases between them. CDR3 residues: CASSPREGRHYNEQFF. The CDR3 DNA follows: TGCGCCAGCAGCCCTAGAGAGGGGAGACACTACAATGAGCAGTTCTTC.

Worth noting for this clone: The sample has other DNA sequences that encode this CDR3 too. The chain is built from TRBV7-2 and TRBJ2-7; no clear D. The CDR3 extends over 13 amino acids. In germline, CDR1 is SGHTA, CDR2 FQGNSA. Trimming stripped 1 base from V and 4 bases from J, with 8 bases between. This CDR3 reads CASSLGLGYEQYF. The CDR3 DNA sequence: TGTGCCAGCAGCTTAGGATTGGGTTACGAGCAGTACTTC.

V is TRBV18 and J is TRBJ2-7; 12 nucleotides align to TRBD2. Germline V gives CDR1 KGHSH, CDR2 LQKENI. With V trimmed by 6 bases and J by 7 bases, 10 bases remained unmatched. This CDR3 is built from 15 residues. CDR3 DNA sequence: TGTGCCAGCTCCCTAACGACTAGCGGGAGTGGAGAGCAGTACTTC. This codes for CASSLTTSGSGEQYF.

The rearrangement joins TRBV5-8 to TRBJ1-4; D gene uncertain. Germline lookup yields CDR1 SGHTS and CDR2 YDEGEE. This CDR3 comprises 14 residues. The V end was cut by 0 bases, the J end by 8 bases, with 11 bases between. The CDR3 is CASSLVPAREKLFF. The CDR3 DNA follows: TGTGCCAGCAGCTTGGTGCCCGCACGGGAAAAACTGTTTTTT.

In this sample, this clone turned up once. This chain uses TRBV28 with TRBJ1-4; a weak D match, TRBD1 (6 bases). Germline V gene lookup returns CDR1 MDHEN and CDR2 SYDVKM. Deletions cut 5 bases from V and 8 bases from J, with 18 bases between. The CDR3 runs 15 residues. CDR3 in amino acids: CASSIPDSGNEKLFF. The CDR3 DNA reads TGTGCCAGCAGTATTCCGGACAGTGGGAACGAAAAACTGTTTTTT.

CDR3: CASSLGRVPTDTQYF. In nucleotides, the CDR3 is TGTGCCAGCAGCTTAGGAAGAGTGCCCACAGATACGCAGTATTTT. The chain couples TRBV11-2 to TRBJ2-3, with unresolved D. V was trimmed by 1 base and J by 2 bases, leaving 10 bases between them. The germline V gene has CDR1 SGHAT and CDR2 FQNNGV. CDR3 length equals 15 residues.

The chain combines TRBV3-1 (or the pseudogene TRBV3-2) with TRBJ2-7; D uncertain. V lost 1 base and J 4 bases, leaving 11 bases between the germline ends. This CDR3 is built from 14 residues. CDR1 and CDR2 from the germline V gene are LGHDT and YNNKEL (reference sequence). DNA for the CDR3: TGTGCCAGCAGCCAAGGGATTTTCGCTTACGAGCAGTACTTC. Its protein product is CASSQGIFAYEQYF.

The CDR3 DNA sequence: TGTGCCAGCAGCTCCGGACTAGCGGGAGATCTCTATGAGCAGTTCTTC. It is translated as CASSSGLAGDLYEQFF. The rearrangement uses TRBV5-4 and TRBJ2-1; 13 bases match TRBD2. This CDR3 has 16 amino acids. The trim removed 3 bases at V and 8 bases at J, leaving 8 bases unmatched. Germline V gene lookup returns CDR1 SGHNT and CDR2 YYREEE (reference sequence). Drawing the rest from reference TRBV5-4 and TRBJ2-1, the complete variable domain is ETGVTQSPTHLIKTRGQQVTLRCSSQSGHNTVSWYQQALGQGPQFIFQYYREEENGRGNFPPRFSGLQFPNYSSELNVNALELDDSALYLCASSSGLAGDLYEQFFGPGTRLTVL.

A word on this clone: The junction and the germline gene differ at one end; a read error may be behind it. The chain recombines TRBV11-1 with TRBJ1-2; possible D gene TRBD1, 5 bases. The CDR3 contains 8 residues. CDR1 is SGHAT and CDR2 is FQDESV in the germline V gene (reference sequence). The CDR3 DNA reads TGTGCCAGCCCGCGGGGGGCCTTC. It translates to CASPRGAF.

The V call is TRBV7-6, the J call TRBJ2-3; D is undetermined. The length of the CDR3 is 13 residues. V lost 7 bases and J lost 3, with 11 bases in between. In germline, CDR1 is SGHVS, CDR2 FNYEAQ. In DNA form, the CDR3 reads TGTGCCAGCACCCCCTGGGGAACAGATACGCAGTATTTT. Translated, it gives CASTPWGTDTQYF.

The chain has TRBV27 and TRBJ1-5; D is uncertain. Germline CDR1 is MNHEY and CDR2 is SMNVEV (reference sequence). V was trimmed by 2 bases and J by 0 bases, leaving 17 bases between them. The CDR3 totals 18 residues. CDR3 sequence (DNA): TGTGCCAGCAGTTTACCCGAAATGGTTAGTCTTAGCAATCAGCCCCAGCATTTT. It translates to CASSLPEMVSLSNQPQHF.

The rearrangement joins TRBV9 to TRBJ1-2; no clear D gene. Trimming took 5 bases from V and 5 from J, leaving 16 bases between them. Germline lookup yields CDR1 SGDLS and CDR2 YYNGEE. The CDR3 has 14 residues. CDR3 sequence: CASRGGQENYGYTF. The CDR3 nucleotides read TGTGCCAGCAGGGGCGGGCAGGAAAATTATGGCTACACCTTC.